Following are 16 T cell receptor beta chains from one sample sequenced in a study of T-cell reconstitution after alpha-beta-depleted transplantation in children. For TCRbeta, the library was prepared with unique molecular identifiers. TCRdb re-derived calls from the PCR reads in MiXCR, one entry per CDR3 protein. The sample lists approximately 510,000 distinct CDR3 sequences, around 17% seen once, with roughly 3.3% in the top ten. Source: PBMCs from the stem cell graft donor, taken from the stem cell graft. The receptors were sampled from a human donor who donated a stem cell graft to a child with acute lymphoblastic leukemia.

This clonotype was recorded at least ten times. The gene calls are TRBV4-2 and TRBJ1-1; D may be TRBD1 (5 bases). The CDR3 length is 16 residues. Per the germline V gene, CDR1 is LGHNA and CDR2 is YNFKEQ. Between the trimmed V and J ends, which lost 0 bases and 0 bases, there was a span of 11 bases. The CDR3 nucleotides are TGTGCCAGCAGCCAAGATCCGGGGCGCATGAACACTGAAGCTTTCTTT. Translation: CASSQDPGRMNTEAFF.

This chain joins TRBV4-2 and TRBJ2-7; 9 positions match TRBD2. J gave up 2 bases and V 1 base, and 15 bases lay outside the gene matches. CDR1 LGHNA and CDR2 YNFKEQ come from the germline V gene. This CDR3 is built from 19 residues. CDR3 nucleotide sequence: TGTGCCAGCAGCCAAGGATATGGTAGCGGGAGAGGGGGCACCTACGAGCAGTACTTC. Amino acids: CASSQGYGSGRGGTYEQYF.

The chain has TRBV7-8 and TRBJ2-7, with D possibly matching TRBD1 (6 bases). Trimming shortened V by 5 bases and J by 2 bases, and 13 bases separated the two germline ends. The CDR3 sequence is 14 residues long. CDR1 SGHVS and CDR2 FQNEAQ come from the germline V gene. The CDR3 region has the DNA TGTGCCAGCAGCCTCCCGGGACAACCCTACGAGCAGTACTTC. Its protein product is CASSLPGQPYEQYF.

V and J are TRBV6-1 and TRBJ2-3; 7 bases line up with TRBD2. CDR3 length equals 14 residues. J gave up 2 bases and V 6 bases, and 5 bases lay outside the gene matches. Germline CDR1 MNHNS, CDR2 SASEGT. CDR3 sequence: CASRNLAVTDTQYF. CDR3 sequence (DNA): TGTGCCAGCAGAAACCTAGCGGTCACAGATACGCAGTATTTT.

V is TRBV12-3 or TRBV12-4 and J is TRBJ2-4; D is uncertain. This CDR3 spans 13 amino acids. V lost 6 bases, J lost 9 bases, and 15 bases lay in between. The CDR3 here is CASSPQGGPIQYF. As DNA, the CDR3 is TGTGCCAGCAGCCCCCAAGGTGGTCCCATTCAGTACTTC.

A remark on this clonotype: The junction and the germline gene differ at one end; a read error may be behind it. This chain joins TRBV20-1 and TRBJ2-5; 9 nucleotides agree with TRBD2. The CDR3 length is 13 residues. Germline loops: CDR1 DFQATT, CDR2 SNEGSKA (reference sequence). CDR3 sequence reads: CSARAGGLEAQYF. The CDR3 DNA reads as TGCAGTGCTAGGGCGGGGGGGTTAGAGGCCCAGTACTTC.

Only a few counts were recorded for this clonotype. This chain uses TRBV9 with TRBJ1-1; D unclear. Germline-derived CDR1 and CDR2 are SGDLS and YYNGEE. This CDR3 comprises 16 residues. Trimming took off 4 bases at V and 0 bases at J, with 16 bases between the two ends. The CDR3 protein is CASSPDPILMNTEAFF. The CDR3 bases are TGTGCCAGCAGCCCCGACCCCATATTGATGAACACTGAAGCTTTCTTT.

In this sample, this clonotype turned up a few times. The genes are TRBV20-1 and TRBJ2-1, with TRBD1 matching 7 bases. This CDR3 spans 15 amino acids. V trimming: 6 bases; J trimming: 0 bases; junction bases outside the gene matches: 8. CDR1 DFQATT and CDR2 SNEGSKA come from the germline V gene (reference sequence). The CDR3 here is CSAAQGQSSYNEQFF. The CDR3 nucleotides read TGCAGTGCAGCACAGGGGCAAAGCTCCTACAATGAGCAGTTCTTC.

The chain couples TRBV4-1 to TRBJ2-7, with D possibly matching TRBD1 (6 bases). This CDR3 contains 15 residues. V lost 1 base, J lost 3 bases, and 13 bases lay in between. The germline gives CDR1 MGHRA, CDR2 YSYEKL. Here the CDR3 DNA reads TGCGCCAGCAGCCAAGGACAGGAGGCCTTCTACGAGCAGTACTTC. Translation gives CASSQGQEAFYEQYF.

This sequence joins TRBV20-1 and TRBJ2-1; 9 bases align to TRBD1. The CDR3 is 16 amino acids. The V gene's germline CDR1 is DFQATT and CDR2 SNEGSKA (reference sequence). The DNA for the CDR3 is TGCAGCCCTACAAGCTCTCCGGGACAGGGATACAATGAGCAGTTCTTC. Protein sequence: CSPTSSPGQGYNEQFF.

The chain links TRBV7-8 to TRBJ2-7; D unresolved. Germline loops: CDR1 SGHVS, CDR2 FQNEAQ. The CDR3 consists of 15 residues. V gave up 1 base and J gave up 0 bases, with 10 bases separating them. The CDR3 spells CASSLEVVSSYEQYF. CDR3 nucleotides: TGTGCCAGCAGCTTAGAGGTAGTTTCCTCCTACGAGCAGTACTTC.

This clonotype came up a few times. The J gene is TRBJ1-5, the V gene TRBV27; 7 bases are a match to TRBD1. The CDR3 loop spans 14 amino acids. V dropped 5 bases and J dropped 7; count of bases not matched to a gene: 8. CDR1 and CDR2 (germline): MNHEY, SMNVEV (reference sequence). The CDR3 nucleotides read TGTGCCAGCAGTCCAGCAGGGGGGCTACAGCCCCAGCATTTT. It encodes CASSPAGGLQPQHF.

V gene TRBV5-1 combines with J gene TRBJ2-7; TRBD1 matches at 9 bases. The germline V gene encodes CDR1 SGHRS and CDR2 YFSETQ. This CDR3 comprises 17 residues. Germline trimming cut 4 bases from V and 7 bases from J; bases unmatched to any gene: 18. As DNA, the CDR3 is TGCGCCAGCAGCCTATGGACAGGGGCAATGGGGGCGGGTGAGCAGTACTTC. The encoded protein is CASSLWTGAMGAGEQYF.

This clonotype was picked up a small number of times. This chain connects TRBV28 to TRBJ1-4; TRBD1 might be the D (5 bases). This CDR3 has 16 residues. V was shortened by 2 bases and J by 0 bases, with 10 bases between the two germline ends. Germline values: CDR1 MDHEN, CDR2 SYDVKM. Here the CDR3 DNA reads TGTGCCAGCAGTTTAATCACAGGAGCAACTAATGAAAAACTGTTTTTT. As protein: CASSLITGATNEKLFF.

This clonotype was counted only a few times. The V gene is TRBV20-1, the J gene TRBJ2-3; weak D call: TRBD1 (11 bases). The CDR3 has 20 amino acids. Germline V gives CDR1 DFQATT, CDR2 SNEGSKA (reference sequence). V lost 1 base, J lost 10 bases, and 36 bases lay in between. CDR3: CSARARDRGVPSGSRASQYF. CDR3 nucleotides: TGCAGTGCTAGAGCCCGGGACAGGGGGGTACCTAGCGGGAGTAGAGCGTCGCAGTATTTT.

This chain joins TRBV5-1 and TRBJ2-7, with D perhaps matching TRBD1 (5 bases). CDR3 length: 15 amino acids. In germline, CDR1 is SGHRS, CDR2 YFSETQ. Trimming took 0 bases from V and 2 from J, leaving 12 bases between them. CDR3: CASSLAQGKAYEQYF. In DNA, the CDR3 is TGCGCCAGCAGCTTGGCCCAGGGTAAGGCCTACGAGCAGTACTTC.